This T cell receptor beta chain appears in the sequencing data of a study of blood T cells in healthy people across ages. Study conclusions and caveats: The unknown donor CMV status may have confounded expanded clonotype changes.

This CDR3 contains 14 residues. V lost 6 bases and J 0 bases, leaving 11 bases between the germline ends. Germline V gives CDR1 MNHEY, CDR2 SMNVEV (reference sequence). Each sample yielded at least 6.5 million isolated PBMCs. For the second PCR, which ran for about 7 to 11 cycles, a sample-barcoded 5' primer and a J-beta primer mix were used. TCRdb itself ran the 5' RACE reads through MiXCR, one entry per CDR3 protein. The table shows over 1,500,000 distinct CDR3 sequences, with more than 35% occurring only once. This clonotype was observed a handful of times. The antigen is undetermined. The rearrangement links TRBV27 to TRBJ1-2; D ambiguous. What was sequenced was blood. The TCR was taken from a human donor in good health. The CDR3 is CASSRRGTNYGYTF. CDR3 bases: TGTGCCAGCAGCCGCAGAGGGACTAACTATGGCTACACCTTC.